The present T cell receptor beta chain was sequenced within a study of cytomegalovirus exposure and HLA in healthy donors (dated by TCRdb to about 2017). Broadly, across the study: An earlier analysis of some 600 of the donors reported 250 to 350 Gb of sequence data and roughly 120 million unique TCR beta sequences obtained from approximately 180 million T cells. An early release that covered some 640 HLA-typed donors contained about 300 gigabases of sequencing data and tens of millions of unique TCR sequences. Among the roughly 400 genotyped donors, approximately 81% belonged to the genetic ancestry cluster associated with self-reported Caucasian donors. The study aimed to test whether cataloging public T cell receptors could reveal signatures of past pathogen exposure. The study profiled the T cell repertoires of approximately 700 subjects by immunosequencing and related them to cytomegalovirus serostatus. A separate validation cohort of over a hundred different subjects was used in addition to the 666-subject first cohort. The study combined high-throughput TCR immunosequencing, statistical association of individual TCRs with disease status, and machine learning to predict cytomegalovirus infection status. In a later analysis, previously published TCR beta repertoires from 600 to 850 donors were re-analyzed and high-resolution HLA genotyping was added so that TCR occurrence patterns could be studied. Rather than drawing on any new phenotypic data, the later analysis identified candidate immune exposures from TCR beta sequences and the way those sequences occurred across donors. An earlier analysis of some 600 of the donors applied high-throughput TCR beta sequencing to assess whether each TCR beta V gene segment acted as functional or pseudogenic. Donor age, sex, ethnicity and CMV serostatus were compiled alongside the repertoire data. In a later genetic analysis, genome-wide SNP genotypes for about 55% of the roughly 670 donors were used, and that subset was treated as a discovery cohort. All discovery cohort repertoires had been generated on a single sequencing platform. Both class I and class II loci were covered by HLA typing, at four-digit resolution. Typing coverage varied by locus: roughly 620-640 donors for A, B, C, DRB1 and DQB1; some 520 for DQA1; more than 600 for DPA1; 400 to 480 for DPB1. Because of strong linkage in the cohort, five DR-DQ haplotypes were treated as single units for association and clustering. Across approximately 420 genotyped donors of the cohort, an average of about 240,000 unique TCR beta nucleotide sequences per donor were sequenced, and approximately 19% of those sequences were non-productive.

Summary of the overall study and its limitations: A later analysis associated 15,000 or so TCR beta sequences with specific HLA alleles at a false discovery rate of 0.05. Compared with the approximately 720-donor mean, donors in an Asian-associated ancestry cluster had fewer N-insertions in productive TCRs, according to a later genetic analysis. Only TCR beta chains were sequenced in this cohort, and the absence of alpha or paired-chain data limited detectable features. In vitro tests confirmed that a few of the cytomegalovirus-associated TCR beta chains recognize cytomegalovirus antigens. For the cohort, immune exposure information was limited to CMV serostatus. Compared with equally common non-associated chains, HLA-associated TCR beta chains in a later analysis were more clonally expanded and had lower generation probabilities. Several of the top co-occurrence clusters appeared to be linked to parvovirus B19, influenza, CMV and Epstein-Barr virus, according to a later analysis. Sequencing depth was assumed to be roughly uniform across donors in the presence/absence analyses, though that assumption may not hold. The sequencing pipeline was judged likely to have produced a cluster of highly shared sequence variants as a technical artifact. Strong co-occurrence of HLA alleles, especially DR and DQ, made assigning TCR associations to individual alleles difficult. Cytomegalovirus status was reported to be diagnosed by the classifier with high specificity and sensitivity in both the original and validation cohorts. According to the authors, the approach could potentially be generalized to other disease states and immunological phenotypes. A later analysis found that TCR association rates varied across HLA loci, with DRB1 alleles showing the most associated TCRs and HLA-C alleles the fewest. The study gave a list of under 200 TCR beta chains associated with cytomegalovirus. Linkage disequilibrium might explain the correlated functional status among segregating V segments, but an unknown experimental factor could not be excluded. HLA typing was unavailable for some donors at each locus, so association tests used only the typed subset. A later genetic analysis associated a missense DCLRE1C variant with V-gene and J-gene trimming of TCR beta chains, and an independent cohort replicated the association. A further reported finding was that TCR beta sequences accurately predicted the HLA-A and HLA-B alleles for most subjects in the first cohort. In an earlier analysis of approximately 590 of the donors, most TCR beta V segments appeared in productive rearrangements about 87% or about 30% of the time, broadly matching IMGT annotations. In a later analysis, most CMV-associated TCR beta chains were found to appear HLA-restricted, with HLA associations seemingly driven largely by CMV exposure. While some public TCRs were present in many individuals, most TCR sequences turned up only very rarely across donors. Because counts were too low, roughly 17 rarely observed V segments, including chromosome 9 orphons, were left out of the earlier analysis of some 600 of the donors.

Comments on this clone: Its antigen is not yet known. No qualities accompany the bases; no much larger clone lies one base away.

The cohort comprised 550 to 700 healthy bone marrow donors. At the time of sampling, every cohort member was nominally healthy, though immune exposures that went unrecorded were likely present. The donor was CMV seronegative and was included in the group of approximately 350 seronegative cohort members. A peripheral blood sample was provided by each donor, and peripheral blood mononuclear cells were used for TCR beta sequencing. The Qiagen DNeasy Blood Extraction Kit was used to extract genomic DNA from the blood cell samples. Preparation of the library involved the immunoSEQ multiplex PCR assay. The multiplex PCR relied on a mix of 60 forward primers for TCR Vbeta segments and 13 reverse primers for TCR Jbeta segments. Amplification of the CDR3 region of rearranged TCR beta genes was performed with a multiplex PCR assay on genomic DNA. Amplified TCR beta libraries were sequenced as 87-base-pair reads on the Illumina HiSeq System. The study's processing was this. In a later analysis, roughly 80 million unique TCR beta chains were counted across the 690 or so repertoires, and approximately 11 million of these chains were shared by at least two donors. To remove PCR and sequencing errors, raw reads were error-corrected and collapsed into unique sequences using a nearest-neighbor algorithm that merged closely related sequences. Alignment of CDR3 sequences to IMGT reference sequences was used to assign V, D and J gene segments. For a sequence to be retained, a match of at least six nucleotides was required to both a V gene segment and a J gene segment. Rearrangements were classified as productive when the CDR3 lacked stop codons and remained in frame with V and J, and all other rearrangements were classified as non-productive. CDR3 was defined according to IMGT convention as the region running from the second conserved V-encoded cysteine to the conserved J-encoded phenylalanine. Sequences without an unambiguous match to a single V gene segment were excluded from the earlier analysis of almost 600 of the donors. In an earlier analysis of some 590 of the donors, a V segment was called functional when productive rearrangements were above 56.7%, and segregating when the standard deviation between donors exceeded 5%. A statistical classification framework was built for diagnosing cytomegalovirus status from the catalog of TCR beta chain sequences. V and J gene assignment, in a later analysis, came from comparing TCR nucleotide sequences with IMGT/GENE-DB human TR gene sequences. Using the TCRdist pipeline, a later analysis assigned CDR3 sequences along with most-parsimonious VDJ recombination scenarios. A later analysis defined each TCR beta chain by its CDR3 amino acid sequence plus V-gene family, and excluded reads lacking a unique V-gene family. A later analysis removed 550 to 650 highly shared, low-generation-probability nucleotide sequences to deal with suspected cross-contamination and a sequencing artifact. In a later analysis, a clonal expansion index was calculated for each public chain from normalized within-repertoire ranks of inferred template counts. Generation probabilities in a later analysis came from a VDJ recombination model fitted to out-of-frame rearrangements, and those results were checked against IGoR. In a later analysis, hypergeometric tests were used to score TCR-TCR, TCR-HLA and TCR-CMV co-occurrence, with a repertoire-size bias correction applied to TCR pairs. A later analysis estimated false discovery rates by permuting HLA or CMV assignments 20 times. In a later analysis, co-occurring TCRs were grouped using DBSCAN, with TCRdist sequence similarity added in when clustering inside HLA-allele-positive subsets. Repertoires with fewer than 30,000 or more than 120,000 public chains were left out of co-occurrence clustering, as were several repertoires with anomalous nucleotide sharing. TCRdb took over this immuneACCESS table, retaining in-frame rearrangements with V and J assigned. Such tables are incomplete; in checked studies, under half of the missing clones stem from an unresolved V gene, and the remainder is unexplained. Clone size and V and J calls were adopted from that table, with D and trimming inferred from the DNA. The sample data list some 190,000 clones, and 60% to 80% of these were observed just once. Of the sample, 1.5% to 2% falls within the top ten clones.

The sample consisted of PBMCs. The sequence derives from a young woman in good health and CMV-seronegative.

CDR3 loop: CASRRPGTPTGELFF. The DNA reads as follows: TGTGCCAGCCGACGCCCCGGGACTCCTACCGGGGAGCTGTTTTTT. The rearranged segments are TRBV6-5 and TRBJ2-2, with a weak D call of TRBD2 (6 bases match). The CDR3 starts with the cysteine, ends with the phenylalanine, and has 15 residues. Just CDR3 DNA is preserved here, 45 bases in frame from base 1. Per the germline V gene, MNHEY is the CDR1 and SVGAGI is the CDR2. The V and J ends are trimmed by 8 bases and 5 bases, leaving 18 bases between them.